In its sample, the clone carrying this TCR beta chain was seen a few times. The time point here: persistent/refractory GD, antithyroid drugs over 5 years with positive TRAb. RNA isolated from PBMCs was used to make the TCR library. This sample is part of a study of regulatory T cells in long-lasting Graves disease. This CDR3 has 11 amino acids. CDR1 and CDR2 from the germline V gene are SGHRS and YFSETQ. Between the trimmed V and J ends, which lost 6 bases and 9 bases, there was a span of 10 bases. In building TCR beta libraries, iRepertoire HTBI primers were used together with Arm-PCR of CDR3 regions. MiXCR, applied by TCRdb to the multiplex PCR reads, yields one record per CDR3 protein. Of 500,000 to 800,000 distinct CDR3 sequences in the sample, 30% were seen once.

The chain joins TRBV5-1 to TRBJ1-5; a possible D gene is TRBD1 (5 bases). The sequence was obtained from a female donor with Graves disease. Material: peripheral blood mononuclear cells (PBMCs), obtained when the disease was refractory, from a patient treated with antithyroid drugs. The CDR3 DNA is TGCGCCAGCAAGACAGATCGGCCCCAGCATTTT. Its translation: CASKTDRPQHF.